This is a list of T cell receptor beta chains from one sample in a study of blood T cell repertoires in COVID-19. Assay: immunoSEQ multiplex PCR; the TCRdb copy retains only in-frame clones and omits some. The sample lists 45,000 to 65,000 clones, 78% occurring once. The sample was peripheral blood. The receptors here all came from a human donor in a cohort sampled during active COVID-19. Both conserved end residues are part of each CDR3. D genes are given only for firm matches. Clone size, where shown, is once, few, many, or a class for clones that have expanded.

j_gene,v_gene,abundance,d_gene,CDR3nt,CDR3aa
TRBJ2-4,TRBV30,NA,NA,TGTGCCTGGGCAGGGGGGTTTGCCAAAAACATTCAGTACTTC,CAWAGGFAKNIQYF
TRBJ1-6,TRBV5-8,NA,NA,TGTGCCAGCAGCTTGGTTATAGGGGGGGATTCACCCCTCCACTTT,CASSLVIGGDSPLHF
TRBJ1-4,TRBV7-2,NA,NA,TGTGCCAGCAGTTCTTGGGGGCGCAGGGTAGAAAAACTGTTTTTT,CASSSWGRRVEKLFF
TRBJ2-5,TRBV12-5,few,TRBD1,TGTGCTAGTGGCGGACAGGGGGAGACCCAGTACTTC,CASGGQGETQYF
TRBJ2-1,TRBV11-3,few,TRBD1,TGTGCCAGCAGCTCCGGGACAGGGGTTGCCTACAATGAGCAGTTCTTC,CASSSGTGVAYNEQFF
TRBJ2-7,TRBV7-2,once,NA,TGTGCCAGCAGCTTGAACCAGATCTACGAGCAGTACTTC,CASSLNQIYEQYF
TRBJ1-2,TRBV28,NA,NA,TGTGCCAGCAGTTTATACTTCCGACAAGGAGGTGGCTACACCTTC,CASSLYFRQGGGYTF
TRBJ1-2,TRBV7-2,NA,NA,TGTGCCAGCCGGCGGCTCCAGTATGGCTACACCTTC,CASRRLQYGYTF
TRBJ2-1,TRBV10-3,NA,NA,TGTGCCATCAGTGAGTCAGGGGAAAGGCCCTACAATGAGCAGTTCTTC,CAISESGERPYNEQFF
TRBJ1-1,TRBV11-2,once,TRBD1,TGTGCCAGCAGCCGGGACAGTTCGTTGGGAGCTTTCTTT,CASSRDSSLGAFF
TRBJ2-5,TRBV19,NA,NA,TGTGCCAGTAGTATAGGCGCTAGCTCCACGGAGACCCAGTACTTC,CASSIGASSTETQYF
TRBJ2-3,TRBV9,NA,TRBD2,TGTGCCAGCAGCGCCCACGGGGGGAGTGATACGCAGTATTTT,CASSAHGGSDTQYF
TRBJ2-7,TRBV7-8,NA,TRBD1,TGTGCCAGCAGACAAAACAGGGGTTCCTACGAGCAGTACTTC,CASRQNRGSYEQYF
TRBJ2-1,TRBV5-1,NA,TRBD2,TGCGCCAGCAGCTTGTCCTTAGCGGGTAATCCCTCCAGATCCTACAATGAGCAGTTCTTC,CASSLSLAGNPSRSYNEQFF
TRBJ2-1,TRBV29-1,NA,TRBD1,TGCAGCGTAGACAGGGGAGGCGATGAGCAGTTCTTC,CSVDRGGDEQFF
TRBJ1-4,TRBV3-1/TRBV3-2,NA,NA,TGTGCCAGCAGGGCTTCGAAGGAGGCTAATGAAAAACTGTTTTTT,CASRASKEANEKLFF
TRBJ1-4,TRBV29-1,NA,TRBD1,TGCAGCGTAACAGGGGCAAATGAAAAACTGTTTTTT,CSVTGANEKLFF
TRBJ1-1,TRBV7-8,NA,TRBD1,TGTGCCAGCAGCTTAACAGGGGAGACTGAAGCTTTCTTT,CASSLTGETEAFF
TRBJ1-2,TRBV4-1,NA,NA,TGCGCCAGCAGCCTCCTCGGGACTCCTGCTAACTATGGCTACACCTTC,CASSLLGTPANYGYTF
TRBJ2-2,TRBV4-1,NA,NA,TGCGCCAGCAGCCAAGAGCGCGAAGCCGGGGAGCTGTTTTTT,CASSQEREAGELFF
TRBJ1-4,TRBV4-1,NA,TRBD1,TGCGCCAGCAGCCAAGGGGGACAGGGGAGGGAAAAACTGTTTTTT,CASSQGGQGREKLFF
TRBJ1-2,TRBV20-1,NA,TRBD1,TGCAGTGCCAACAGGGGGGATGGCTACACCTTC,CSANRGDGYTF
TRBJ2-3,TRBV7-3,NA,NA,TGTGCCAGCAGCCCCTCCAGCGCCTCAGATACGCAGTATTTT,CASSPSSASDTQYF
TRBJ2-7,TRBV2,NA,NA,TGTGCCAGCAGGGACAGCGGGACCTCCTACGAGCAGTACTTC,CASRDSGTSYEQYF
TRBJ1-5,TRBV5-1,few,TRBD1,TGCGCCAGCAGCTGGGGACAGGGGGGTAATCAGCCCCAGCATTTT,CASSWGQGGNQPQHF
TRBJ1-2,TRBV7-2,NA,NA,TGTGCCAGCAGAGAAGTTACAGGCCCCTATGGCTACACCTTC,CASREVTGPYGYTF
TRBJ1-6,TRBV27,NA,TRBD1,TGTGCCAGCAGTTTATCTGGGACAGTCGGTTCACCCCTCCACTTT,CASSLSGTVGSPLHF
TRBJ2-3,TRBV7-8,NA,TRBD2,TGTGCCAGCAGCTTAGGACTAGCGGAGACAGATACGCAGTATTTT,CASSLGLAETDTQYF
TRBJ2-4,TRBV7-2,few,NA,TGTGCCAGCAGCCCCTGGGGCCTTAAAGAAAACATTCAGTACTTC,CASSPWGLKENIQYF
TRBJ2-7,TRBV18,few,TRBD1,TGTGCCAGCTCAACGACAGGGGCCCCTTTATACTACGAGCAGTACTTC,CASSTTGAPLYYEQYF
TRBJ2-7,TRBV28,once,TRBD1,TGTGCCAGCACACCTCTGGGGGACAGGGGTTCCGAGCAGTACTTC,CASTPLGDRGSEQYF
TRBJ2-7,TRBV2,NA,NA,TGTGCCAGCAGATACAGGGCCGAGCAGTACTTC,CASRYRAEQYF
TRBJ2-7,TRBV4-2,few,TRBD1,TGTGCCAGCAGCCAAGGAGCGGACAGGGACAACGAGCAGTACTTC,CASSQGADRDNEQYF